A selection of T cell receptor beta chains follows, all from one sample in a study of beta chain features in type 1 diabetes. The data were produced by immunoSEQ multiplex PCR, yet TCRdb's version contains in-frame clones alone and is incomplete. The sample has about 410,000 clones, roughly 13% seen once; the top ten hold around 0.035%. The sequenced sample was naive CD4+ T cells from blood. These receptors came from a man aged 25 to 40 in good health. CDR3s include the opening cysteine and the closing phenylalanine or tryptophan. The order of the fields is D gene, V gene, J gene, clone size, CDR3 DNA, CDR3 protein. A D gene is named only where the DNA matches it firmly. The size of a clone is reported for some rows only, either as once, few or many, or as a class for expanded clones.

-	TRBV23-1	TRBJ2-6	few	TGCGCCAGCAGTCAGAAGGCAACAGGGCGAGGGGCCAACGTCCTGACTTTC	CASSQKATGRGANVLTF
-	TRBV6-5	TRBJ2-3	few	TGTGCCAGCACAGTGGGTTATACGCAGTATTTT	CASTVGYTQYF
-	TRBV29-1	TRBJ1-2	few	TGCAGCGCGGTGGATCGACCAAACTACACCTTC	CSAVDRPNYTF
TRBD2	TRBV9	TRBJ2-5	few	TGTGCCAGCAGCAAACTACCCGGGACTAGCGGGGAAGAGACCCAGTACTTC	CASSKLPGTSGEETQYF
TRBD1	TRBV19	TRBJ2-5	few	TGTGCCAGTAGTTCCTTAACAGGGGCGGAGACCCAGTACTTC	CASSSLTGAETQYF
-	TRBV20-1	TRBJ2-1	-	TGCAGTGCTAGAACTAGCAATGAGCAGTTCTTC	CSARTSNEQFF
TRBD2	TRBV7-9	TRBJ2-1	-	TGTGCCAGCAGCCTCCTCTTACTAGCGACCTACAATGAGCAGTTCTTC	CASSLLLLATYNEQFF
-	TRBV7-2	TRBJ1-4	few	TGTGCCAGCAGCCATAACCCGACAAGAGGCGAAAAACTGTTTTTT	CASSHNPTRGEKLFF
-	TRBV28	TRBJ1-2	many	TGTGCCAGCAGTGCACAGCTATACTATGGCTACACCTTC	CASSAQLYYGYTF
-	TRBV4-2	TRBJ2-1	few	TGTGCCAGCAGCCCGGGGCTCAATGAGCAGTTCTTC	CASSPGLNEQFF
TRBD2	TRBV6-6	TRBJ2-1	-	TGTGCCAGCAAGATAGCGGGAGGGTACAATGAGCAGTTCTTC	CASKIAGGYNEQFF
-	TRBV2	TRBJ2-6	-	TGTGCCAGCAGCTTAAAAAGCTCTGGGGCCAACGTCCTGACTTTC	CASSLKSSGANVLTF
-	TRBV14	TRBJ2-1	-	TGTGCCAGCAGCCAACCTCCGGGGAGGCAGTTCTTC	CASSQPPGRQFF
-	TRBV5-1	TRBJ2-1	-	TGCGCCAGCAGCTTGGTCGGAGTTCAGGCCAATGAGCAGTTCTTC	CASSLVGVQANEQFF
-	TRBV18	TRBJ2-1	few	TGTGCCAGCTCACCCGACAGATCCTTTTACAATGAGCAGTTCTTC	CASSPDRSFYNEQFF
-	TRBV6-5	TRBJ2-1	few	TGTGCCAGCATTGCTCCCCAGGGTAATGAGCAGTTCTTC	CASIAPQGNEQFF
-	TRBV5-4	TRBJ1-2	-	TGTGCCAGCAGCAACCACCAGGGTCTTCCTCACCCGTTC	CASSNHQGLPHPF
-	TRBV7-2	TRBJ1-2	few	TGTGCCAGCAGCTTAGCGACGGACAGCTTCTATGGCTACACCTTC	CASSLATDSFYGYTF
-	TRBV7-9	TRBJ2-1	-	TGTGCCAGCAGCTTATCCACGGGACTGCTCTTC	CASSLSTGLLF
-	TRBV25-1	TRBJ2-5	few	TGTGCCAGCAGTGACTGGTTAGTAGTTAAAGAGACCCAGTACTTC	CASSDWLVVKETQYF
TRBD2	TRBV7-6	TRBJ2-3	-	TGTGCCAGCAGCTTTTCCAGCGGGGAGCGCACAGATACGCAGTATTTT	CASSFSSGERTDTQYF
TRBD1	TRBV11-2	TRBJ2-5	-	TGTGCCAGCAGCTTAGGGACAGGGACGGAGACCCAGTACTTC	CASSLGTGTETQYF
-	TRBV4-3	TRBJ2-3	many	TGCGCCAGCAGCCAAGTGGCAGTAGGCACAGATACGCAGTATTTT	CASSQVAVGTDTQYF
-	TRBV9	TRBJ1-2	-	TGTGCCAGCAGCGCAAACAGGAAAGCTAACTATGGCTACACCTTC	CASSANRKANYGYTF
TRBD1	TRBV19	TRBJ1-5	few	TGTGCCAGTAGTAGGGGACAGGGTACCCAGCATTTT	CASSRGQGTQHF
TRBD2	TRBV27	TRBJ2-1	-	TGTGCCAGCCGAGCGGGGTTCTACAATGAGCAGTTCTTC	CASRAGFYNEQFF
TRBD2	TRBV9	TRBJ2-3	many	TGTGCCAGCAGCGTTGGACTAGCGGGAGCTAGCACAGATACGCAGTATTTT	CASSVGLAGASTDTQYF
TRBD2	TRBV7-6	TRBJ2-5	few	TGTGCCAGCAGCCCTTCAAGTTTCGCCGGGACTAGCGGCAAAGAGACCCAGTACTTC	CASSPSSFAGTSGKETQYF
TRBD2	TRBV5-4	TRBJ2-1	-	TGTGCCAGCAGCTTGGAAGCGGGGGAGTACAATGAGCAGTTCTTC	CASSLEAGEYNEQFF
TRBD2	TRBV27	TRBJ2-5	few	TGTGCCAGCAGTACGGGACTAGAGGAGACCCAGTACTTC	CASSTGLEETQYF
TRBD1	TRBV7-6	TRBJ2-3	-	TGTGCCAGCAGCGTCCACAGGGGGTGGGGCACAGATACGCAGTATTTT	CASSVHRGWGTDTQYF
-	TRBV25-1	TRBJ1-4	-	TGTGCCAGCAGTCTTGGCGGAGGGCTGTTTTTT	CASSLGGGLFF
-	TRBV10-1	TRBJ2-3	-	TGCGCCAGCAGTGAGACCATACCAGATACGCAGTATTTT	CASSETIPDTQYF
-	TRBV14	TRBJ2-1	-	TGTGCCAGCAGTTTGAGGGTCAATGAGCAGTTCTTC	CASSLRVNEQFF
-	TRBV11-2	TRBJ2-3	-	TGTGCCGGGTCCGACGGTGGCACAGATACGCAGTATTTT	CAGSDGGTDTQYF
-	TRBV30	TRBJ1-4	-	TGTGCCTGGAGTGGTAGGCGGACTAATGAAAAACTGTTTTTT	CAWSGRRTNEKLFF
-	TRBV9	TRBJ2-1	few	TGTGCCAGCAGCGTAAGTACACGGCTTCACAATGAGCAGTTCTTC	CASSVSTRLHNEQFF
TRBD1	TRBV30	TRBJ2-6	-	TGTGCCTGGAGCAACCGACAGGGGAACTCTGGGGCCAACGTCCTGACTTTC	CAWSNRQGNSGANVLTF
TRBD2	TRBV5-1	TRBJ2-2	few	TGCGCCAGCAGCCCGGGACTAGTCACGGGGGAGCTGTTTTTT	CASSPGLVTGELFF
-	TRBV7-2	TRBJ1-1	few	TGTGCCAGCAGCTTAGCCGGGACAACGAACACTGAAGCTTTCTTT	CASSLAGTTNTEAFF
-	TRBV7-9	TRBJ1-1	few	TGTGCCAGCAGCCGGAGAGACACTGAAGCTTTCTTT	CASSRRDTEAFF
TRBD1	TRBV2	TRBJ1-5	-	TGTGCCAGCAGTGAATCCAGGGGGCCTCAGCCCCAGCATTTT	CASSESRGPQPQHF
-	TRBV6-4	TRBJ2-1	-	TGTGCCAGCAGTGGAGAGAGAGGGAATGAGCAGTTCTTC	CASSGERGNEQFF
-	TRBV6-6	TRBJ2-7	few	TGTGCCAGCAGTTACAGGCAGGGCATCTACGAGCAGTACTTC	CASSYRQGIYEQYF
-	TRBV7-9	TRBJ2-2	-	TGTGCCAGCAGCAAGGGTACCGCCGGGGAGCTGTTTTTT	CASSKGTAGELFF